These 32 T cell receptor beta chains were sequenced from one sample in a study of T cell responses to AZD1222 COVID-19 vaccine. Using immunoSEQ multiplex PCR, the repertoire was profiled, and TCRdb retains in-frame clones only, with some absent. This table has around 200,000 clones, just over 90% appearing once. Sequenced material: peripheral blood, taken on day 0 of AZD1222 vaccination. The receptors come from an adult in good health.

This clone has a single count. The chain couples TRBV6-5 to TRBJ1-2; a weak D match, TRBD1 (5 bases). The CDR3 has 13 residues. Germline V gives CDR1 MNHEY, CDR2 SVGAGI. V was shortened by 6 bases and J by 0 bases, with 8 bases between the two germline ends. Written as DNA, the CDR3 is TGTGCCAGCAGGACAGTTACTAACTATGGCTACACCTTC. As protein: CASRTVTNYGYTF.

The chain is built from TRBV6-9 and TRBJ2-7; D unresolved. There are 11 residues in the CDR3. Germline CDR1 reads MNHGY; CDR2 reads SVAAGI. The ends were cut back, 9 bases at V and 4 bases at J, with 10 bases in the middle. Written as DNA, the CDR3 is TGTGCCAGTTCGCTGGTGTACGAGCAGTACTTC. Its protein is CASSLVYEQYF.

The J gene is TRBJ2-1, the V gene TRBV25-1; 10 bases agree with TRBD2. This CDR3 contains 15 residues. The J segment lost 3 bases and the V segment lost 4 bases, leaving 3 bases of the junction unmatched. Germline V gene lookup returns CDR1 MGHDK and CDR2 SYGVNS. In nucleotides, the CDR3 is TGTGCCAGCAGTGGATCTAGCGGGGGCTACAATGAGCAGTTCTTC. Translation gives CASSGSSGGYNEQFF.

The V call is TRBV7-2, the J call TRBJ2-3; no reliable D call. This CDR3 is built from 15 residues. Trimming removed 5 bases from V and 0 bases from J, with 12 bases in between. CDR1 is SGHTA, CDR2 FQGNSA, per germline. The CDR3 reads CASSHLLSSTDTQYF. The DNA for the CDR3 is TGTGCCAGCAGCCACCTATTATCTAGCACAGATACGCAGTATTTT.

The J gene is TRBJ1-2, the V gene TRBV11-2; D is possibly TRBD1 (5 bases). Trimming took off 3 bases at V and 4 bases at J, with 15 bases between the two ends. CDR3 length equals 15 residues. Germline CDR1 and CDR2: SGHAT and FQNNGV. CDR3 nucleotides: TGTGCCAGCAGCTTCGGGGCCGAAGATCTCTATGGCTACACCTTC. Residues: CASSFGAEDLYGYTF.

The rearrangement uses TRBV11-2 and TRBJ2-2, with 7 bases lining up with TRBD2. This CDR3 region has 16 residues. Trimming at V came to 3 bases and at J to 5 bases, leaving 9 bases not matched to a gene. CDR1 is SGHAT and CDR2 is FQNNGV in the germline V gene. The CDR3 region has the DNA TGTGCCAGCAGCTTGTCAGCGGGAACTGTAACCGGGGAGCTGTTTTTT. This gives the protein CASSLSAGTVTGELFF.

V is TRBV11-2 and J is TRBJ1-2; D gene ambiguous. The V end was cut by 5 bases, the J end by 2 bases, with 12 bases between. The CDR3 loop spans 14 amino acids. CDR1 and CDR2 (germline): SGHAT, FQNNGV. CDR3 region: CASSPYEENYGYTF. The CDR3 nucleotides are TGTGCCAGCAGCCCCTATGAGGAAAACTATGGCTACACCTTC.

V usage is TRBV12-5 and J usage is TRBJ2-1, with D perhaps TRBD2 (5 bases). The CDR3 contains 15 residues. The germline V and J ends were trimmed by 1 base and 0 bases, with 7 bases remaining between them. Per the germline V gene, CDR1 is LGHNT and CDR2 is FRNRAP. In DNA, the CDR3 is TGTGCTAGTGGTTTGGGGCGGGTCTCCTACAATGAGCAGTTCTTC. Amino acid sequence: CASGLGRVSYNEQFF.

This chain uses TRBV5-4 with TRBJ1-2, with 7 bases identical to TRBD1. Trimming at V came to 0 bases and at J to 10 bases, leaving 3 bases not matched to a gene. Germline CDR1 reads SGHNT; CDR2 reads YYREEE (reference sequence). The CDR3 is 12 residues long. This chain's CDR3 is CASSLEQGVYTF. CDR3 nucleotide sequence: TGTGCCAGCAGCTTGGAGCAGGGGGTCTACACCTTC.

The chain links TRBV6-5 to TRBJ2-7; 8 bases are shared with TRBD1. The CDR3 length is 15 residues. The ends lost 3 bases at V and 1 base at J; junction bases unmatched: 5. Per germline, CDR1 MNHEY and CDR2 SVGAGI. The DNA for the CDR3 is TGTGCCAGCAGTTATGCGGACAGGGCATCCTACGAGCAGTACTTC. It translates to CASSYADRASYEQYF.

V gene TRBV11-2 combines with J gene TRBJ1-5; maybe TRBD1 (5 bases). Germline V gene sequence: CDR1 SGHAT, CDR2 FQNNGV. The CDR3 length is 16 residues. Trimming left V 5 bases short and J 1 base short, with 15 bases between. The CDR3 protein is CASSPLSGRSNQPQHF. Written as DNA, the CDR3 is TGTGCCAGCAGCCCCTTGTCGGGACGAAGCAATCAGCCCCAGCATTTT.

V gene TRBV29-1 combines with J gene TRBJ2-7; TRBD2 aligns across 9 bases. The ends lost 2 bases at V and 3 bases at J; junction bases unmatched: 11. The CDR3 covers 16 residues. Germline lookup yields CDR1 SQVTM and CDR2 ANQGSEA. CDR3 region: CSVEIAGGTEYYEQYF. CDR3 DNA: TGCAGCGTTGAAATCGCGGGGGGGACAGAGTACTACGAGCAGTACTTC.

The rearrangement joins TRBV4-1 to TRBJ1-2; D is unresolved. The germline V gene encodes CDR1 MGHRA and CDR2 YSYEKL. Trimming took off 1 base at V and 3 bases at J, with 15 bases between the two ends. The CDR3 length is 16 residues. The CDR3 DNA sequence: TGCGCCAGCAGCCAAGGGTCAGGACGACGGGACTATGGCTACACCTTC. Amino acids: CASSQGSGRRDYGYTF.

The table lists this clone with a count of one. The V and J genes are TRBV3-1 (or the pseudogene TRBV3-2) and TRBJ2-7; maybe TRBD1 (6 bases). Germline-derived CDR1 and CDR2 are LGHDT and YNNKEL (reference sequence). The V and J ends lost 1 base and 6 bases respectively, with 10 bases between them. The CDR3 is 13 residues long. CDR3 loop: CASSQGWGLEQYF. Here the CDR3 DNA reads TGTGCCAGCAGCCAAGGATGGGGGCTCGAGCAGTACTTC.

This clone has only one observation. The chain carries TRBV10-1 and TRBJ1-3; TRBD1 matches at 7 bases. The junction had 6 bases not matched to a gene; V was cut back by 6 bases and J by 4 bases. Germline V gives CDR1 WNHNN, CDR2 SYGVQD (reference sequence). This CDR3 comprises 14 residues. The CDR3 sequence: CASRRRDSGNTIYF. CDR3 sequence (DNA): TGCGCCAGCAGAAGACGGGACAGCGGAAACACCATATATTTT.

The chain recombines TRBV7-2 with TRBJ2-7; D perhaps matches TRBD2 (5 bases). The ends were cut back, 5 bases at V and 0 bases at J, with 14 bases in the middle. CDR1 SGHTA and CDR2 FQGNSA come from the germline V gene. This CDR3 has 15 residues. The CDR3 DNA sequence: TGTGCCAGCAGCCTAAAGCGGAGTCTCTCCTACGAGCAGTACTTC. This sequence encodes CASSLKRSLSYEQYF. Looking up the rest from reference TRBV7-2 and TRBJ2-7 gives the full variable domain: GAGVSQSPSNKVTEKGKDVELRCDPISGHTALYWYRQSLGQGLEFLIYFQGNSAPDKSGLPSDRFSAERTGGSVSTLTIQRTQQEDSAVYLCASSLKRSLSYEQYFGPGTRLTVT.

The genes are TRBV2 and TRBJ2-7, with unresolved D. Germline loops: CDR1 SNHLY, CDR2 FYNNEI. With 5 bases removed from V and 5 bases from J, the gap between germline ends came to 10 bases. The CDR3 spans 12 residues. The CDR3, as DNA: TGTGCCAGCAGTATGTTTGCGGACGAGCAGTACTTC. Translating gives CASSMFADEQYF.

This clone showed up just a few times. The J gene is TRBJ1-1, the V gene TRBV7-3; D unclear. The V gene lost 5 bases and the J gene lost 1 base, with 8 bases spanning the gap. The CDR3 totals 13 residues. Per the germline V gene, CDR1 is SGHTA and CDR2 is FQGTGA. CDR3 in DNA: TGTGCCAGCAGCCTACAGCCGAACACTGAAGCTTTCTTT. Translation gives CASSLQPNTEAFF.

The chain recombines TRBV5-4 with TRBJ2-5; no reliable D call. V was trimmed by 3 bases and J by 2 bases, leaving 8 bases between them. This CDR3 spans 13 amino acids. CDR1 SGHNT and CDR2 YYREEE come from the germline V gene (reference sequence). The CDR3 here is CASSSDKQETQYF. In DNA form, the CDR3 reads TGTGCCAGCAGCTCAGACAAACAAGAGACCCAGTACTTC.

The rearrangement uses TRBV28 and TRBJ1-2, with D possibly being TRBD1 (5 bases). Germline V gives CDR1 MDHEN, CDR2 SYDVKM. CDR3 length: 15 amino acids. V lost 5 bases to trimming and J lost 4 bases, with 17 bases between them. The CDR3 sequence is CASSPPPDRVYGYTF. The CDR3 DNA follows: TGTGCCAGCAGTCCCCCTCCCGACAGAGTCTATGGCTACACCTTC.

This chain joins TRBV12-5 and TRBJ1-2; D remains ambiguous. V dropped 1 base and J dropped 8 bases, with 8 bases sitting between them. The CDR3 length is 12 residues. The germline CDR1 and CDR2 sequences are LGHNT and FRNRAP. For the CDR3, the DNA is TGTGCTAGTGGTTTGGCAGGAAGGGGCTACACCTTC. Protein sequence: CASGLAGRGYTF.

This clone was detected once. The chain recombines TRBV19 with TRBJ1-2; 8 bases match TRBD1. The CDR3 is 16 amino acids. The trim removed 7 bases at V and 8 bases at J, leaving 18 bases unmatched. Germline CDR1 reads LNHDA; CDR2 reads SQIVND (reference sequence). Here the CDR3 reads CASTRLGQGRVGGYTF. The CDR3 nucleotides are TGTGCCAGTACTCGGCTAGGACAGGGAAGAGTGGGGGGCTACACCTTC.

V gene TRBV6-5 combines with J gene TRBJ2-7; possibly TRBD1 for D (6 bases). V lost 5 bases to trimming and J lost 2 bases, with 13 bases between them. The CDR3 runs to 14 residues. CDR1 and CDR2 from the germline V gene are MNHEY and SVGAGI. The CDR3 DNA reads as TGTGCCAGCAGTACGGCCGGGACAACCTACGAGCAGTACTTC. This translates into CASSTAGTTYEQYF.

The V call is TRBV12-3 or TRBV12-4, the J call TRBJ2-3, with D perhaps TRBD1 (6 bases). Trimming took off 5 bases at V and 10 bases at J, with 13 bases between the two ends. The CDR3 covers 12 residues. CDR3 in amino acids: CASSAQGGAQYF. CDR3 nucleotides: TGTGCCAGCAGTGCACAGGGTGGCGCGCAGTATTTT.

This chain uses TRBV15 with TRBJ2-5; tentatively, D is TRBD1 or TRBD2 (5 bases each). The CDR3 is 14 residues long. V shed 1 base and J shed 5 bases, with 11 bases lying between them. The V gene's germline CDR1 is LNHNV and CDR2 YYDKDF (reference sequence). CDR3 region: CATSRGGAQETQYF. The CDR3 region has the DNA TGTGCCACCAGCAGAGGAGGGGCGCAGGAGACCCAGTACTTC.

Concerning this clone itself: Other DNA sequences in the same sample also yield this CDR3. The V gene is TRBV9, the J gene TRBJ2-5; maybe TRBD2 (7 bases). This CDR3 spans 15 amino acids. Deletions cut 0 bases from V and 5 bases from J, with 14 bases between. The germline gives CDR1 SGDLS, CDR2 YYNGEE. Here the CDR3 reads CASSVGGGAGETQYF. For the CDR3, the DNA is TGTGCCAGCAGCGTAGGAGGGGGGGCCGGGGAGACCCAGTACTTC.

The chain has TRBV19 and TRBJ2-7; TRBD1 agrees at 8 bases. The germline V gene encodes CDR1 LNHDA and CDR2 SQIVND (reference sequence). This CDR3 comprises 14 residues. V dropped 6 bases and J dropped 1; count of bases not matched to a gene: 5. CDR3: CASRTNRGSYEQYF. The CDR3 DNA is TGTGCCAGTAGAACGAACAGGGGGTCCTACGAGCAGTACTTC.

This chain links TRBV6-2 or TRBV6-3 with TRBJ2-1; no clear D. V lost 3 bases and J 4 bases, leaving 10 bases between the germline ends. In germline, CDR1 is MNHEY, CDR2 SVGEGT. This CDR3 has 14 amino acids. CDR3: CASSYGPLYNEQFF. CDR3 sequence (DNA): TGTGCCAGCAGTTATGGTCCCCTATACAATGAGCAGTTCTTC.

The CDR3 DNA reads as TGTGCCAGCAGACGACGACAGGGAATGGACACTGAAGCTTTCTTT. Protein sequence: CASRRRQGMDTEAFF. This chain joins TRBV7-9 and TRBJ1-1, with TRBD1 matching over 7 bases. The CDR3 loop spans 15 amino acids. The germline V gene has CDR1 SEHNR and CDR2 FQNEAQ (reference sequence). V gave up 6 bases and J gave up 3 bases; unmatched junction bases: 10.

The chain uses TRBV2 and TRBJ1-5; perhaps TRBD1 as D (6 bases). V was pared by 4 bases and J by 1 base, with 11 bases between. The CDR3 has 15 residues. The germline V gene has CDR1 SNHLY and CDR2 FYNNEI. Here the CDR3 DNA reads TGTGCCAGCAGTGCGGGGGCCCTGAGCAATCAGCCCCAGCATTTT. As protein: CASSAGALSNQPQHF. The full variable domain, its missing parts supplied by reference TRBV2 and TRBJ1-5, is EPEVTQTPSHQVTQMGQEVILRCVPISNHLYFYWYRQILGQKVEFLVSFYNNEISEKSEIFDDQFSVERPDGSNFTLKIRSTKLEDSAMYFCASSAGALSNQPQHFGDGTRLSIL.

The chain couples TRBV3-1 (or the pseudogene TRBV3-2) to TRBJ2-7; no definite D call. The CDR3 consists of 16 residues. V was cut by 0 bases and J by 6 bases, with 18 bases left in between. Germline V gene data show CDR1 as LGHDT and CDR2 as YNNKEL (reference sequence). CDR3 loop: CASSQEARQAFFEQYF. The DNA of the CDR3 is TGTGCCAGCAGCCAAGAAGCCCGCCAGGCGTTCTTCGAGCAGTACTTC.

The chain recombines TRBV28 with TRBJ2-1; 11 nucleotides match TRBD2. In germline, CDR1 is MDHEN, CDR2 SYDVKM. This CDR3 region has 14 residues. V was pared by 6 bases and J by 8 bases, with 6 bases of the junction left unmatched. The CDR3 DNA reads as TGTGCCAGCAGAGCGGGACTAGCGGTTTATGAGCAGTTCTTC. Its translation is CASRAGLAVYEQFF.